Listed here are 12 T cell receptor beta chains from one sample, sequenced in a study of shared clonotypes between healthy human individuals. Generated by immunoSEQ multiplex PCR, the TCRdb table keeps only in-frame clones and is missing some. Among 2 million or so clones listed, 90% to 95% were seen once. Material for sequencing was naive CD4+ T cells sorted from blood. Described subset: CD45RA+ positively selected. Source of these receptors: a man aged 18 to 29 in good health.

The chain carries TRBV6-1 and TRBJ2-7; 11 bases agree with TRBD2. The V segment lost 9 bases and the J segment 1 base; nucleotides outside the gene matches: 5. Germline V CDR1 and CDR2: MNHNS, SASEGT. The CDR3 sequence is 14 residues long. CDR3 region: CASTRLAGSYEQYF. Here the CDR3 DNA reads TGTGCCAGTACTAGACTAGCGGGGTCCTACGAGCAGTACTTC.

The gene calls are TRBV7-9 and TRBJ2-5; tentatively, D is TRBD2 (6 bases). Germline V gives CDR1 SEHNR, CDR2 FQNEAQ (reference sequence). This CDR3 comprises 16 residues. V lost 5 bases to trimming and J lost 2 bases, with 18 bases between them. The CDR3 protein is CASSVRGAGTQETQYF. CDR3 in DNA: TGTGCCAGCAGCGTACGCGGTGCGGGAACACAAGAGACCCAGTACTTC.

This sequence joins TRBV10-3 and TRBJ1-4; D unclear. Trimming shortened V by 3 bases and J by 2 bases, and 10 bases separated the two germline ends. The germline gives CDR1 ENHRY, CDR2 SYGVKD. This CDR3 is built from 15 residues. This CDR3 reads CAISDSAVTNEKLFF. Here the CDR3 DNA reads TGTGCCATCAGTGATTCGGCAGTTACTAATGAAAAACTGTTTTTT.

The V and J genes are TRBV7-9 and TRBJ1-2, with TRBD1 as a possible D gene (6 bases). The germline CDR1 and CDR2 sequences are SEHNR and FQNEAQ (reference sequence). Deletions cut 5 bases from V and 6 bases from J, with 19 bases between. The CDR3 extends over 15 amino acids. CDR3 sequence (DNA): TGTGCCAGCAGCCACAGGGAGTCTAAAACCGATGGCTACACCTTC. Its protein is CASSHRESKTDGYTF.

The rearrangement links TRBV10-3 to TRBJ2-1, with TRBD2 matching 10 bases. Germline V gene lookup returns CDR1 ENHRY and CDR2 SYGVKD. CDR3 length equals 18 residues. V shed 4 bases, J shed 4 bases, and the junction held 13 bases outside the gene matches. The CDR3 DNA reads as TGTGCCATCAGTGGCTCAGGGAGCGGGAGGGCCCTGTACAATGAGCAGTTCTTC. Translated: CAISGSGSGRALYNEQFF.

The V call is TRBV4-1, the J call TRBJ1-5; D remains ambiguous. The ends were cut back, 0 bases at V and 9 bases at J, with 9 bases in the middle. CDR3 length: 13 residues. Germline V gives CDR1 MGHRA, CDR2 YSYEKL. CDR3 sequence reads: CASSQESGLPQHF. The CDR3 coding sequence is TGCGCCAGCAGCCAAGAAAGCGGTTTGCCCCAGCATTTT.

The chain recombines TRBV5-1 with TRBJ2-5, with 7 bases matching TRBD1. The ends lost 4 bases at V and 1 base at J; junction bases unmatched: 10. This CDR3 region has 16 residues. Germline V gives CDR1 SGHRS, CDR2 YFSETQ. The CDR3 loop is CASSLQSRGSQETQYF. DNA for the CDR3: TGCGCCAGCAGCCTGCAAAGCAGGGGGTCCCAAGAGACCCAGTACTTC.

V gene TRBV18 combines with J gene TRBJ2-5; the D call may be TRBD1 or TRBD2 (5 bases each). The germline gives CDR1 KGHSH, CDR2 LQKENI. V was trimmed by 3 bases and J by 3 bases, leaving 11 bases between them. The CDR3 has 14 residues. CDR3 loop: CASSPRGQKETQYF. CDR3 bases: TGTGCCAGCTCACCCCGGGGCCAAAAAGAGACCCAGTACTTC.

This clone was seen once. This chain joins TRBV11-2 and TRBJ1-3; D is ambiguous. The germline V gene encodes CDR1 SGHAT and CDR2 FQNNGV. The CDR3 has 14 amino acids. The ends were cut back, 5 bases at V and 0 bases at J, with 8 bases in the middle. CDR3 bases: TGTGCCAGCAGCCATGGGAACTCTGGAAACACCATATATTTT. It encodes CASSHGNSGNTIYF.

The chain has TRBV19 and TRBJ2-7; the D gene is possibly TRBD2 (5 bases). CDR1 is LNHDA and CDR2 is SQIVND in the germline V gene (reference sequence). The CDR3 runs 12 residues. The ends were cut back, 8 bases at V and 3 bases at J, with 11 bases in the middle. The CDR3 DNA follows: TGTGCCAGTGGGCCAGGAGGCTACGAGCAGTACTTC. The encoded protein is CASGPGGYEQYF.

On this clone: Other DNA sequences within the sample encode an identical CDR3. V usage is TRBV28 and J usage is TRBJ1-1; D ambiguous. The germline gives CDR1 MDHEN, CDR2 SYDVKM. This CDR3 has 12 amino acids. V was clipped by 5 bases and J by 7 bases, with 11 bases between them. The CDR3 nucleotides are TGTGCCAGCAGTCTCACCAGAAGTGAAGCTTTCTTT. It encodes CASSLTRSEAFF.

The rearrangement uses TRBV15 and TRBJ2-7; 15 bases agree with TRBD2. The CDR3 has 15 amino acids. Per the germline V gene, CDR1 is LNHNV and CDR2 is YYDKDF (reference sequence). After removal of 3 bases from V and 4 bases from J, the junction contained 1 base not matched to a gene. CDR3 DNA sequence: TGTGCCACCAGCAGCGGACTAGCGGGGGGGTACGAGCAGTACTTC. The encoded protein is CATSSGLAGGYEQYF.